The 27 T cell receptor beta chains below come from one sample, sequenced in a study of blood T cell repertoires in COVID-19. The assay was immunoSEQ multiplex PCR, and TCRdb's table has in-frame clones only and misses some. The data contain approximately 58,000 clones, around 90% of them seen just once; the ten biggest clones take up around a tenth. Sequenced input: peripheral blood. The receptors shown here come from a woman over 75 with active COVID-19.

The J gene is TRBJ1-5, the V gene TRBV15; no reliable D call. Germline V gene data show CDR1 as LNHNV and CDR2 as YYDKDF (reference sequence). Deletions cut 3 bases from V and 1 base from J, with 13 bases between. This CDR3 is 16 amino acids long. The CDR3 DNA reads as TGTGCCACCAGCAGCGAGCGAGGGTACAGCAATCAGCCCCAGCATTTT. Translation gives CATSSERGYSNQPQHF.

This chain joins TRBV2 and TRBJ1-2; D might be TRBD1 (6 bases). Between the trimmed V and J ends, which lost 7 bases and 5 bases, there was a span of 17 bases. Germline CDR1 and CDR2: SNHLY and FYNNEI. This CDR3 is 14 amino acids long. The CDR3 DNA is TGTGCCAGCATTAAATTACAGGGCTCTTATGGCTACACCTTC. This sequence encodes CASIKLQGSYGYTF.

V and J are TRBV19 and TRBJ2-2; no firm D call. This CDR3 region has 14 residues. Trimming left V 5 bases short and J 2 bases short, with 9 bases between. Germline CDR1 LNHDA, CDR2 SQIVND (reference sequence). The CDR3 spells CASSGGRNTGELFF. Written as DNA, the CDR3 is TGTGCCAGTAGTGGCGGCAGAAACACCGGGGAGCTGTTTTTT.

CDR3 region: CASSLPTTGVGVAYYGYTF. The CDR3 coding sequence is TGCGCCAGCAGCTTGCCTACGACAGGGGTTGGAGTAGCTTACTATGGCTACACCTTC. J is TRBJ1-2 and V is TRBV5-1; 8 positions agree with TRBD1. Germline CDR1 is SGHRS and CDR2 is YFSETQ. This CDR3 contains 19 residues. Trimming at V came to 1 base and at J to 3 bases, leaving 17 bases not matched to a gene.

Notes on this clone: Relative to the germline gene, one junction end is altered; a read error may explain this. V usage is TRBV11-2 and J usage is TRBJ2-7; 8 bases line up with TRBD1. The CDR3 has 12 residues. Germline V gives CDR1 SGHAT, CDR2 FQNNGV. CDR3 nucleotide sequence: TGTGCCAGCAGCTCCCTGGACAGGGCTAAGCACTTC. Translated, it gives CASSSLDRAKHF.

The V gene is TRBV19, the J gene TRBJ2-1; 7 nucleotides align to TRBD1. Germline V gives CDR1 LNHDA, CDR2 SQIVND (reference sequence). The CDR3 loop spans 12 amino acids. The junction had 2 bases not matched to a gene; V was cut back by 6 bases and J by 6 bases. CDR3 protein: CASRKGANEQFF. CDR3 DNA: TGTGCCAGTAGAAAGGGGGCCAATGAGCAGTTCTTC.

This chain links TRBV19 with TRBJ1-5; D perhaps matches TRBD1 (6 bases). Trimming took off 2 bases at V and 3 bases at J, with 11 bases between the two ends. This CDR3 has 15 residues. Germline lookup yields CDR1 LNHDA and CDR2 SQIVND (reference sequence). CDR3 residues: CASSIYRDTNQPQHF. CDR3 sequence (DNA): TGTGCCAGTAGTATATACCGGGACACCAATCAGCCCCAGCATTTT. Together with reference TRBV19 and TRBJ1-5, the CDR3 gives the full variable domain: DGGITQSPKYLFRKEGQNVTLSCEQNLNHDAMYWYRQDPGQGLRLIYYSQIVNDFQKGDIAEGYSVSREKKESFPLTVTSAQKNPTAFYLCASSIYRDTNQPQHFGDGTRLSIL.

V gene TRBV11-2 combines with J gene TRBJ2-3, with 8 bases aligning to TRBD2. This CDR3 contains 16 residues. Per the germline V gene, CDR1 is SGHAT and CDR2 is FQNNGV. V lost 4 bases and J lost 2; bases outside the gene matches: 8. CDR3 in DNA: TGTGCCAGCAGCTCCCCTACTAGCGGCTACACAGATACGCAGTATTTT. This encodes CASSSPTSGYTDTQYF.

The chain carries TRBV7-9 and TRBJ2-1; 9 bases match TRBD1. Germline loops: CDR1 SEHNR, CDR2 FQNEAQ (reference sequence). The CDR3 has 14 residues. Trimming removed 5 bases from V and 7 bases from J; junction bases left unmatched: 6. CDR3 in amino acids: CASSDRDRVNEQFF. The CDR3 DNA follows: TGTGCCAGCAGCGACCGGGACAGGGTGAATGAGCAGTTCTTC.

The chain is built from TRBV5-6 and TRBJ2-1, with a possible D match to TRBD2 (5 bases). From germline, CDR1 is SGHDT and CDR2 YYEEEE. The CDR3 extends over 15 amino acids. Trimming removed 2 bases at V and 2 bases at J, with 11 bases between. CDR3 sequence: CASSFNRDTYNEQFF. The DNA of the CDR3 is TGTGCCAGCAGCTTCAACCGGGATACCTACAATGAGCAGTTCTTC.

This rearrangement joins TRBV2 to TRBJ2-7; D is undetermined. CDR3 length: 13 amino acids. Germline CDR1 is SNHLY and CDR2 is FYNNEI. Trimming stripped 4 bases from V and 6 bases from J, with 13 bases between. The CDR3: CASSAGGALEQYF. The CDR3, as DNA: TGTGCCAGCAGTGCCGGTGGAGCTCTCGAGCAGTACTTC.

The rearrangement links TRBV29-1 to TRBJ1-4; TRBD1 aligns across 10 bases. This CDR3 region has 14 residues. J gave up 7 bases and V 6 bases, and 8 bases lay outside the gene matches. Germline V gene lookup returns CDR1 SQVTM and CDR2 ANQGSEA. The DNA of the CDR3 is TGCAGCGTGCGACCCGGGACAGGGGCTGAAAAACTGTTTTTT. Protein sequence: CSVRPGTGAEKLFF.

This clone was seen only a few times. V and J are TRBV28 and TRBJ1-1; the D is unclear. The CDR3 runs to 12 residues. CDR1 is MDHEN and CDR2 is SYDVKM in the germline V gene. The germline V and J ends were trimmed by 6 bases and 1 base, with 6 bases remaining between them. As DNA, the CDR3 is TGTGCCAGCAGCGTCAGGAACACTGAAGCTTTCTTT. This translates into CASSVRNTEAFF.

The chain couples TRBV18 to TRBJ2-7; perhaps TRBD2 as D (5 bases). V lost 3 bases to trimming and J lost 3 bases, with 9 bases between them. CDR1 is KGHSH, CDR2 LQKENI, per germline. The CDR3 is 13 residues long. The CDR3 here is CASSPPGFYEQYF. CDR3 coding DNA: TGTGCCAGCTCACCGCCGGGGTTCTACGAGCAGTACTTC. Filled out from reference TRBV18 and TRBJ2-7, the complete variable domain reads NAGVMQNPRHLVRRRGQEARLRCSPMKGHSHVYWYRQLPEEGLKFMVYLQKENIIDESGMPKERFSAEFPKEGPSILRIQQVVRGDSAAYFCASSPPGFYEQYFGPGTRLTVT.

The V and J genes are TRBV7-9 and TRBJ1-6; no clear D. The germline V and J ends were trimmed by 4 bases and 5 bases, with 12 bases remaining between them. This CDR3 contains 15 residues. Per the germline V gene, CDR1 is SEHNR and CDR2 is FQNEAQ (reference sequence). Here the CDR3 reads CASSSEAGNNSPLHF. The CDR3 bases are TGTGCCAGCAGCTCAGAGGCGGGAAATAATTCACCCCTCCACTTT.

The chain couples TRBV29-1 to TRBJ2-2; tentatively, D is TRBD2 (7 bases). V was pared by 3 bases and J by 5 bases, with 19 bases between. Germline CDR1 reads SQVTM; CDR2 reads ANQGSEA. The CDR3 is 16 residues long. The CDR3 DNA follows: TGCAGCGTTGAGGGGGGCGGGGCGGGAGAAACCGGGGAGCTGTTTTTT. Translating it yields CSVEGGGAGETGELFF.

This clone occurred a few times. J is TRBJ2-5 and V is TRBV6-5; weak D call: TRBD1 (5 bases). Germline V gives CDR1 MNHEY, CDR2 SVGAGI. CDR3 length equals 15 residues. Trimming took off 5 bases at V and 2 bases at J, with 15 bases between the two ends. CDR3 protein: CASSPQTESQETQYF. For the CDR3, the DNA is TGTGCCAGCAGTCCCCAGACAGAGTCACAAGAGACCCAGTACTTC.

The chain couples TRBV6-2 or TRBV6-3 to TRBJ2-5, with D maybe TRBD1 (6 bases). CDR1 and CDR2 from the germline V gene are MNHEY and SVGEGT. The CDR3 length is 14 residues. V was pared by 2 bases and J by 4 bases, with 11 bases between. In DNA, the CDR3 is TGTGCCAGCAGTTACGGGGGCGCGGTAGAGACCCAGTACTTC. Protein sequence: CASSYGGAVETQYF.

V is TRBV4-1 and J is TRBJ2-3; 11 bases are shared with TRBD2. The CDR3 is 16 amino acids. CDR1 is MGHRA and CDR2 is YSYEKL in the germline V gene. V shed 4 bases and J 6 bases; nucleotides not matched to a gene: 9. The CDR3 reads CASSPSTSGRFDTQYF. DNA of the CDR3: TGCGCCAGCAGCCCCAGCACTAGCGGGAGATTCGATACGCAGTATTTT.

This chain connects TRBV3-1 (or the pseudogene TRBV3-2) to TRBJ2-5; TRBD2 aligns across 9 bases. CDR1 and CDR2 from the germline V gene are LGHDT and YNNKEL (reference sequence). Unmatched junction bases numbered 13, after V lost 3 bases and J lost 5 bases. The CDR3 is 17 residues long. The CDR3 nucleotides read TGTGCCAGCAGCCAGAAGAGGCTAGCGGGACACACGGAGACCCAGTACTTC. This encodes CASSQKRLAGHTETQYF.

This rearrangement joins TRBV5-4 to TRBJ2-2; weak D call: TRBD1 (6 bases). Germline values: CDR1 SGHNT, CDR2 YYREEE (reference sequence). There are 14 residues in the CDR3. V was pared by 6 bases and J by 1 base, with 10 bases between. The CDR3, as DNA: TGTGCCAGCAAACAGGGTTTGAACACCGGGGAGCTGTTTTTT. Translation gives CASKQGLNTGELFF.

The V and J genes are TRBV6-6 and TRBJ2-7; 7 nucleotides agree with TRBD2. V dropped 6 bases and J dropped 1; count of bases not matched to a gene: 9. This CDR3 is built from 15 residues. Germline V gene sequence: CDR1 MNHNY, CDR2 SVGAGI (reference sequence). This chain's CDR3 is CASRATGTTSYEQYF. The CDR3 DNA reads TGTGCCAGCAGAGCCACCGGGACTACGTCCTACGAGCAGTACTTC.

The chain is built from TRBV7-2 and TRBJ2-5; 10 bases are shared with TRBD2. Germline V CDR1 and CDR2: SGHTA, FQGNSA. The V gene end was trimmed by 1 base and the J gene end by 3 bases; junction bases not matched to a gene: 5. The length of the CDR3 is 16 residues. The CDR3 reads CASSLGGLAGEETQYF. CDR3 nucleotide sequence: TGTGCCAGCAGCTTAGGCGGCCTAGCGGGAGAAGAGACCCAGTACTTC.

The chain has TRBV24-1 and TRBJ1-1; no definite D call. V shed 5 bases and J shed 1 base, with 4 bases lying between them. There are 12 residues in the CDR3. Germline assignment: CDR1 KGHDR and CDR2 SFDVKD. The CDR3 coding sequence is TGTGCCACCAGTGCCCGGAACACTGAAGCTTTCTTT. Translating it yields CATSARNTEAFF.

On this clone itself: An end of the junction differs from the germline gene, which may be a read error. The rearrangement joins TRBV3-1 (or the pseudogene TRBV3-2) to TRBJ1-2; unclear D gene. Germline V CDR1 and CDR2: LGHDT, YNNKEL (reference sequence). The length of the CDR3 is 11 residues. The CDR3 nucleotides read TGTGCCAGCAGCCAAGTTAGGCAGGTTATCTTC. Residues: CASSQVRQVIF.

Notes on this clone: At one end the junction does not follow the germline gene, possibly because of a read error. This sequence joins TRBV11-2 and TRBJ2-7, with 9 positions matching TRBD1. The CDR3 contains 15 residues. Germline CDR1 SGHAT, CDR2 FQNNGV. CDR3 in amino acids: CASSLEVSFRDRAHF. DNA of the CDR3: TGTGCCAGCAGCTTAGAGGTCAGTTTCCGGGACAGGGCCCACTTC.

This chain connects TRBV19 to TRBJ2-3, with TRBD2 matching 11 bases. CDR3 length equals 14 residues. Germline V gene lookup returns CDR1 LNHDA and CDR2 SQIVND (reference sequence). V dropped 6 bases and J dropped 6; count of bases not matched to a gene: 5. CDR3 sequence: CASSLSGGADTQYF. The CDR3 nucleotides read TGTGCCAGTAGCCTTAGCGGGGGGGCTGATACGCAGTATTTT.